Listed below are T cell receptor beta chains from one sample, sequenced in a study of blood T cell repertoires in COVID-19. Only in-frame clones appear in the TCRdb table, and some are missing; sequencing was by immunoSEQ multiplex PCR. The table lists about 120,000 clones, 81% of them singletons. The sample comprised peripheral blood. The receptors were sampled from a human donor in a cohort sampled during active COVID-19. Both conserved end residues are part of each CDR3. Fields, in order: CDR3 DNA, CDR3 protein, clone size, CDR3 length, V gene, D gene, J gene. A D gene is named only where the DNA matches it firmly. Some rows have no size entry. The others give once, few or many, or a class for an expanded clone.

TGTGCCAGCAGTTTTTCCGGTGGGAGGCGGTATGGCTACACCTTC,CASSFSGGRRYGYTF,many,15,TRBV28,-,TRBJ1-2
TGTGCCAGTAGTATAGACCCGACAGGGGTAAGGACTGAAGCTTTCTTT,CASSIDPTGVRTEAFF,-,16,TRBV19,TRBD1,TRBJ1-1
TGCGCCAGCAGCCAAGATAGCAGCTCGAACACTGAAGCTTTCTTT,CASSQDSSSNTEAFF,-,15,TRBV4-3,-,TRBJ1-1
TGTGCCAGCAGCCCTAGCGGGGGCTACGAGCAGTACTTC,CASSPSGGYEQYF,few,13,TRBV7-9,TRBD2,TRBJ2-7
TGCGCCAGCAGCTTGGACAGGAACTCTGGAAACACCATATATTTT,CASSLDRNSGNTIYF,-,15,TRBV5-1,-,TRBJ1-3
TGTGCCAGCAGTTACTCGAGTGTGACAGTGCGCCACGAGCAGTACTTC,CASSYSSVTVRHEQYF,-,16,TRBV6-5,-,TRBJ2-7
TGTGCCAGCAGCCCGACATTGGGTCCCGGGGAGCTGTTTTTT,CASSPTLGPGELFF,-,14,TRBV27,-,TRBJ2-2
TGTGCCAGCAGCGCCCGCGAGGGATCTAATTCACCCCTCCACTTT,CASSAREGSNSPLHF,few,15,TRBV7-9,-,TRBJ1-6
TGTGCCAGCAGTTACTCGTTTACAGGGATGAATGAGCAGTTCTTC,CASSYSFTGMNEQFF,-,15,TRBV6-5,-,TRBJ2-1
TGTGCCAGCAGCTACACAGGGGCAGGTTTCTTT,CASSYTGAGFF,-,11,TRBV6-6,TRBD1,TRBJ1-1
TGCGCCAGCAGCTTGGGAGGCAGCCAAGAGACCCAGTACTTC,CASSLGGSQETQYF,-,14,TRBV5-1,-,TRBJ2-5
TGCGCCAGCAGCCAAGACGGGTTCTACTACAATGAGCAGTTCTTC,CASSQDGFYYNEQFF,-,15,TRBV4-3,-,TRBJ2-1
TGTGCCTGGAGTAAGGGGGAAAACATTCAGTACTTC,CAWSKGENIQYF,-,12,TRBV30,-,TRBJ2-4
TGTGCCAGCAGTGTCACAGGGGCGGCAACTGAAGCTTTCTTT,CASSVTGAATEAFF,few,14,TRBV2,TRBD1,TRBJ1-1
TGTGCCAGCAGCGAAGGGGATCCCTACGAGCAGTACTTC,CASSEGDPYEQYF,-,13,TRBV9,-,TRBJ2-7
TGTGCCAGCAGCCCCTCCCAAGGTAGCGGAATTTCCTACGAGCAGTACTTC,CASSPSQGSGISYEQYF,-,17,TRBV7-2,-,TRBJ2-7
TGTGCCAGCAGCTTCCAGGGTACCCACGAGCAGTACTTC,CASSFQGTHEQYF,-,13,TRBV5-4,-,TRBJ2-7
TGCGCCAGCAGCCAAGATAACAGGTTATACGAGCAGTACTTC,CASSQDNRLYEQYF,-,14,TRBV4-3,-,TRBJ2-7
TGTGCCAGCAGCAGAGGGGGCAGTACTGGGGCCAACGTCCTGACTTTC,CASSRGGSTGANVLTF,-,16,TRBV11-1,TRBD1,TRBJ2-6
TGTGCCAGCTCATTAACAGGGGGGGGCTATAGCAATCAGCCCCAGCATTTT,CASSLTGGGYSNQPQHF,-,17,TRBV18,TRBD1,TRBJ1-5
TGTGCCAGCAGTCCCTCGGACAGGGTCCCTTACACTTTTACCTACGAGCAGTACTTC,CASSPSDRVPYTFTYEQYF,few,19,TRBV28,TRBD1,TRBJ2-7
TGTGCCATCAGTGAGTCGCGACAGTACGGGTCCTACGAGCAGTACTTC,CAISESRQYGSYEQYF,-,16,TRBV10-3,-,TRBJ2-7
TGTGCCAGCAGGAGACAGGGGATGGTGACAGATACGCAGTATTTT,CASRRQGMVTDTQYF,-,15,TRBV6-5,TRBD1,TRBJ2-3
TGTGCCACCAGCAGAAAACCGGGACAGGGGGGCTCTGGGGCCAACGTCCTGACTTTC,CATSRKPGQGGSGANVLTF,-,19,TRBV15,TRBD1,TRBJ2-6
TGTGCCAGCAGCGTAGCTAGAGAAGGGGGCACAGATACGCAGTATTTT,CASSVAREGGTDTQYF,-,16,TRBV9,-,TRBJ2-3
TGTGCCAGCGATCCGGGACAGCTTATTGGCTACACCTTC,CASDPGQLIGYTF,-,13,TRBV28,TRBD1,TRBJ1-2
TGTGCCAGTAGTGTACAGGGGGCCAGCTATGGCTACACCTTC,CASSVQGASYGYTF,-,14,TRBV19,TRBD1,TRBJ1-2
TGCAGCGTTGAAAGGAGGACAGGGGTCACTGAAGCTTTCTTT,CSVERRTGVTEAFF,-,14,TRBV29-1,TRBD1,TRBJ1-1
TGTGCCAGCAGGGGCCGGGCCAAAAACATTCAGTACTTC,CASRGRAKNIQYF,few,13,TRBV6-5,-,TRBJ2-4
TGCGCCAGCAGCCTCCAACCGGGACAGGCAAGCTCTGGGGCCAACGTCCTGACTTTC,CASSLQPGQASSGANVLTF,few,19,TRBV4-3,TRBD1,TRBJ2-6
TGTGCCAGCAGCTTTCAGGGGGCAAGCAGGACTGAAGCTTTCTTT,CASSFQGASRTEAFF,-,15,TRBV7-2,TRBD1,TRBJ1-1
TGTGCCAGCAGTGCTCAGGGAAACACCATATATTTT,CASSAQGNTIYF,-,12,TRBV2,-,TRBJ1-3
TGTGCCAGCTCCCCCACCAGTATCTCTGGAAACACCATATATTTT,CASSPTSISGNTIYF,-,15,TRBV18,-,TRBJ1-3
TGTGCCAGCAGTTTCGGGGGGCGTTATGGCTACACCTTC,CASSFGGRYGYTF,-,13,TRBV12-3/TRBV12-4,-,TRBJ1-2
TGTGCCAGCAGTCCTCGTGGGGCAGGGTTTCCCGGGGAGCTGTTTTTT,CASSPRGAGFPGELFF,-,16,TRBV2,-,TRBJ2-2
TGTGCCAGTAGTACCCCCGGGGACAGGGGCAATGAGCAGTTCTTC,CASSTPGDRGNEQFF,few,15,TRBV19,TRBD1,TRBJ2-1
TGTGCCAGCAGTTTCTCAGGGGGTTGGGATGGCTACACCTTC,CASSFSGGWDGYTF,-,14,TRBV7-9,TRBD1,TRBJ1-2
TGTGCCAGCAGTCTGCGGGGGGGATCCAACTATGGCTACACCTTC,CASSLRGGSNYGYTF,-,15,TRBV6-5,-,TRBJ1-2
TGCGCCAGCAGCGTACTCGACAGCACTGAAGCTTTCTTT,CASSVLDSTEAFF,-,13,TRBV5-1,-,TRBJ1-1
TGTGCCAGCAGTTTTGGGGGGGAAGCTTTCTTT,CASSFGGEAFF,-,11,TRBV28,-,TRBJ1-1
TGTGCCACCAGTGCTCCTCTCGGTCCCGGCAATGAGCAGTTCTTC,CATSAPLGPGNEQFF,-,15,TRBV24-1,-,TRBJ2-1
TGTGCCAGCAAGACAGGGGCAGGTGGTGGCTACACCTTC,CASKTGAGGGYTF,few,13,TRBV6-5,TRBD1,TRBJ1-2
TGTGCCAGCAGTTACCGGGACACCTACGAGCAGTACTTC,CASSYRDTYEQYF,-,13,TRBV6-2/TRBV6-3,-,TRBJ2-7
TGTGCCAGCAGTGATGACCCAGCGTCGTCCACAGATACGCAGTATTTT,CASSDDPASSTDTQYF,once,16,TRBV25-1,-,TRBJ2-3
TGTGCCAGCAGCTTAAGGCAACTACAGAACACTGAAGCTTTCTTT,CASSLRQLQNTEAFF,-,15,TRBV7-3,-,TRBJ1-1
TGTGCCAGTAGTATAGTGGGACTAGCGGGAGGAGGACCCTACGAGCAGTACTTC,CASSIVGLAGGGPYEQYF,few,18,TRBV19,TRBD2,TRBJ2-7
TGTGCCAGCTCGGAGGAGGCAAGCCAAGTTCGCTACGAGCAGTACTTC,CASSEEASQVRYEQYF,-,16,TRBV21-1,-,TRBJ2-7
TGCGCCAGCAGCGTAGGACTAAACACTGAAGCTTTCTTT,CASSVGLNTEAFF,-,13,TRBV5-1,-,TRBJ1-1
TGTGCCTGGAGTACCGGGAGAGCCTATAATTCACCCCTCCACTTT,CAWSTGRAYNSPLHF,-,15,TRBV30,-,TRBJ1-6
TGTGCCAGCAGCCAAACTAGCGGGAGAGGAAATGAGCAGTTCTTC,CASSQTSGRGNEQFF,-,15,TRBV11-1,TRBD2,TRBJ2-1
TGTGCCAGCAGTTTTATCGACAGTAGCTATGGCTACACCTTC,CASSFIDSSYGYTF,-,14,TRBV27,-,TRBJ1-2
TGTGCCAGCTCACCAGAGAGGGGGAATCAGCCCCAGCATTTT,CASSPERGNQPQHF,-,14,TRBV18,-,TRBJ1-5
TGTGCTAGTGGTTTGCAGATTACTAGCGGGGTGCCTACTACCTACGAGCAGTACTTC,CASGLQITSGVPTTYEQYF,-,19,TRBV12-5,TRBD2,TRBJ2-7
TGTGCCAGCAGCCAAGAGAGAATCAATGAGCAGTTCTTC,CASSQERINEQFF,once,13,TRBV3-1/TRBV3-2,-,TRBJ2-1
TGTGCCAGCAGTGACAGTGTTGCTAACTATGGCTACACCTTC,CASSDSVANYGYTF,once,14,TRBV6-1,-,TRBJ1-2
TGTGCCAGCAGCTCTAGGGAGGGCCTCTACGAGCAGTACTTC,CASSSREGLYEQYF,-,14,TRBV5-4,TRBD2,TRBJ2-7